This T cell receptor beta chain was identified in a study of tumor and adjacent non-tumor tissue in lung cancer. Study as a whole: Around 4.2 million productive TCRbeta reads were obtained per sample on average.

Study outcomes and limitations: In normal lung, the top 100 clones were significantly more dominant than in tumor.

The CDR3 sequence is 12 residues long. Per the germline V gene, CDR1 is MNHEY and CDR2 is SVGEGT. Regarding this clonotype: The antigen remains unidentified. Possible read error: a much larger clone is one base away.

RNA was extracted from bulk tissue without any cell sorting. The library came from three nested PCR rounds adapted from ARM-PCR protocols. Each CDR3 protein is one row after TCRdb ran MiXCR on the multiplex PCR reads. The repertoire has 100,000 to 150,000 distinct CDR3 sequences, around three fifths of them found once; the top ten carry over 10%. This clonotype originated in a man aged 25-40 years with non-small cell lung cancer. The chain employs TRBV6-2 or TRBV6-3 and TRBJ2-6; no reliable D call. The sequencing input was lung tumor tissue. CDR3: CVSYAGANVLTF. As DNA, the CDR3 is TGTGTCAGTTATGCTGGGGCCAACGTCCTGACTTTC.